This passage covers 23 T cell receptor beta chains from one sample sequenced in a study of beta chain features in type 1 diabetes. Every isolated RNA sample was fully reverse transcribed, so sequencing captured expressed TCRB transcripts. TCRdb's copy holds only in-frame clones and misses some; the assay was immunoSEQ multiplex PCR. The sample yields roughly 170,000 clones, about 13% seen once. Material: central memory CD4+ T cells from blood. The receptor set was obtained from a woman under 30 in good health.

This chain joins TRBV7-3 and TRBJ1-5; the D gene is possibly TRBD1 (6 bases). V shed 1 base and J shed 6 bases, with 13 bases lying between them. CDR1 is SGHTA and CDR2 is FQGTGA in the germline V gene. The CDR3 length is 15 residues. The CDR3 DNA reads TGTGCCAGCAGCTTAATTGGGGGCAGTAGTCAGCCCCAGCATTTT. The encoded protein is CASSLIGGSSQPQHF.

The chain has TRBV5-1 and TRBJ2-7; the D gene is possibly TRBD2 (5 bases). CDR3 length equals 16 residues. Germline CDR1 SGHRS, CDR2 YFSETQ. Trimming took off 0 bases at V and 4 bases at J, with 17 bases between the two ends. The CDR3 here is CASSLAPGVGAYEQYF. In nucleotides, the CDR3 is TGCGCCAGCAGCTTGGCCCCCGGGGTGGGCGCGTACGAGCAGTACTTC.

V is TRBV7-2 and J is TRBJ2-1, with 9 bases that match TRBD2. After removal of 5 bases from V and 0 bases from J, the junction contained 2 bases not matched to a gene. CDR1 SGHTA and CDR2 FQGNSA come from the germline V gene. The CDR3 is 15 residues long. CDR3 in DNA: TGTGCCAGCAGCCCAGCGGGAGGCTCCTACAATGAGCAGTTCTTC. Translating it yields CASSPAGGSYNEQFF.

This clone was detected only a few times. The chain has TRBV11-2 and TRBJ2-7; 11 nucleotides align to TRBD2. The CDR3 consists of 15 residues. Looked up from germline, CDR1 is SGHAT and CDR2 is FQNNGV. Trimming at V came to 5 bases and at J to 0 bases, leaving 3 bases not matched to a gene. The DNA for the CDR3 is TGTGCCAGCAGCCCAGGACTAGCGGGCTCCTACGAGCAGTACTTC. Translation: CASSPGLAGSYEQYF.

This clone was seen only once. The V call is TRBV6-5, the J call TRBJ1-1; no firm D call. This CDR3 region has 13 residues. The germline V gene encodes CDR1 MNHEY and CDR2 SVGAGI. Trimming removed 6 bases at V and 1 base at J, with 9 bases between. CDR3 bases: TGTGCCAGCAGGGTGGTGCGGAACACTGAAGCTTTCTTT. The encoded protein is CASRVVRNTEAFF.

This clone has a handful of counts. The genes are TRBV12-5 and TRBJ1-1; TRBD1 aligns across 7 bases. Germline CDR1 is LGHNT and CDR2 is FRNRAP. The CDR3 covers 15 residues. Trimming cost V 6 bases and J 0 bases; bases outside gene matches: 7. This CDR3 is CASGPRQGLNTEAFF. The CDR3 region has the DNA TGTGCTAGTGGACCCCGACAGGGATTGAACACTGAAGCTTTCTTT.

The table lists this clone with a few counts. The DNA of the CDR3 is TGTGCCACCAGCAGAGTCGGCCTAGCGGAAGCCAAAAACATTCAGTACTTC. Its translation: CATSRVGLAEAKNIQYF. V is TRBV15 and J is TRBJ2-4, with TRBD2 matching over 7 bases. Germline values: CDR1 LNHNV, CDR2 YYDKDF (reference sequence). The CDR3 has 17 amino acids. V was pared by 1 base and J by 0 bases, with 6 bases of the junction left unmatched.

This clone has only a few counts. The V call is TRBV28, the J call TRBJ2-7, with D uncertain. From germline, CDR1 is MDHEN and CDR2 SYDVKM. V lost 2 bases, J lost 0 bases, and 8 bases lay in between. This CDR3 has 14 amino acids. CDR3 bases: TGTGCCAGCAGTTTACCGCGTAGCTCCTACGAGCAGTACTTC. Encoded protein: CASSLPRSSYEQYF.

Written as DNA, the CDR3 is TGCGCCAGCAGCCAGGATAGCGGGAGGCTGGGGTACAATGAGCAGTTCTTC. Translation: CASSQDSGRLGYNEQFF. The gene calls are TRBV4-3 and TRBJ2-1; TRBD2 agrees at 10 bases. Germline V gene data show CDR1 as LGHNA and CDR2 as YSLEER. The CDR3 runs 17 residues. Trimming took 3 bases from V and 4 from J; bases not matched to a gene: 9.

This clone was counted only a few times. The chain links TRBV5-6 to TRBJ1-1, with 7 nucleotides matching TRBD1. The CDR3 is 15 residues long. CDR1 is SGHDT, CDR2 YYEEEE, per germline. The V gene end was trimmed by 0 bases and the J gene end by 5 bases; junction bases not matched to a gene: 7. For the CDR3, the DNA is TGTGCCAGCAGCTTGGTGGCAGGGGGTTCGACTGAAGCTTTCTTT. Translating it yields CASSLVAGGSTEAFF.

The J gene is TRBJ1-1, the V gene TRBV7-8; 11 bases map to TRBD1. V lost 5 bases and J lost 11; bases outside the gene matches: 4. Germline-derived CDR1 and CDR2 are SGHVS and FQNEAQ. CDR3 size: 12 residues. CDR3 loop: CASSPDRGQAFF. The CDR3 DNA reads TGTGCCAGCAGCCCGGACAGGGGGCAGGCTTTCTTT.

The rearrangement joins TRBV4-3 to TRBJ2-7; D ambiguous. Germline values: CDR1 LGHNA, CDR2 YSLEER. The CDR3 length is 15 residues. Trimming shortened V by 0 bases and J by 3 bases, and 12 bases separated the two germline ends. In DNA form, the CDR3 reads TGCGCCAGCAGCCAAGATCCCCTCCCTAACTACGAGCAGTACTTC. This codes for CASSQDPLPNYEQYF.

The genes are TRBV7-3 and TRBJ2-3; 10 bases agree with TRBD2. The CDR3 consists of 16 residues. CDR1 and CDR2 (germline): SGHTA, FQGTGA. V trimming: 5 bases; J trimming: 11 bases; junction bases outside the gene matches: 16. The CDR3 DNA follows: TGTGCCAGCAGCCCCTCACTAGCGGGACCTACCCCAGGGCAGTATTTT. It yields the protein CASSPSLAGPTPGQYF.

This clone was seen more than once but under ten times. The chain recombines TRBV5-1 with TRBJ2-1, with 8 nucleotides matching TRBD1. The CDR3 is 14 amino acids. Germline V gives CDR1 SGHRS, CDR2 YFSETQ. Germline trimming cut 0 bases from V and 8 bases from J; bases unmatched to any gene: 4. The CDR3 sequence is CASSLEQGAYEQFF. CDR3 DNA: TGCGCCAGCAGCTTGGAGCAGGGGGCATATGAGCAGTTCTTC.

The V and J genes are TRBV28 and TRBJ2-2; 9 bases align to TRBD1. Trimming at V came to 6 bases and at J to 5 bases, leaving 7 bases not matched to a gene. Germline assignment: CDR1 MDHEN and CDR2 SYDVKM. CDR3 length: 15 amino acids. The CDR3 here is CASRPQGARTGELFF. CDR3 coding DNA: TGTGCCAGCAGACCACAGGGGGCGAGGACCGGGGAGCTGTTTTTT.

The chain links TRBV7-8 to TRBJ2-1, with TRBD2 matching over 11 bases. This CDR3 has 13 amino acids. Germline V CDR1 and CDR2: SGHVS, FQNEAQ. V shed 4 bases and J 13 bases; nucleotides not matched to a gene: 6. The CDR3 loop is CASSSVAGGPQFF. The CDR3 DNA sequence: TGTGCCAGCAGCTCCGTAGCGGGAGGGCCTCAGTTCTTC. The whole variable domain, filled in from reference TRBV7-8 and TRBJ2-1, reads GAGVSQSPRYKVAKRGQDVALRCDPISGHVSLFWYQQALGQGPEFLTYFQNEAQLDKSGLPSDRFFAERPEGSVSTLKIQRTQQEDSAVYLCASSSVAGGPQFFGPGTRLTVL.

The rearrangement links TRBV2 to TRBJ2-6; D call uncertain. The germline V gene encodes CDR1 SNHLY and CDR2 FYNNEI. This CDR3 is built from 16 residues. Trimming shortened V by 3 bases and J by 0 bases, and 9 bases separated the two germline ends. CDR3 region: CASSDVRSSGANVLTF. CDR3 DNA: TGTGCCAGCAGTGATGTCAGAAGCTCTGGGGCCAACGTCCTGACTTTC.

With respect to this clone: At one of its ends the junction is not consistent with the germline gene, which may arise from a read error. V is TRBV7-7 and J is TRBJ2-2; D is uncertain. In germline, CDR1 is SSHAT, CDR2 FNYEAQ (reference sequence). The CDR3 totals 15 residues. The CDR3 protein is CASSLDNLRSGELFF. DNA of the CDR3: TGTGCTAGCAGCTTAGATAATTTGCGGTCCGGGGAGCTGTTTTTT.

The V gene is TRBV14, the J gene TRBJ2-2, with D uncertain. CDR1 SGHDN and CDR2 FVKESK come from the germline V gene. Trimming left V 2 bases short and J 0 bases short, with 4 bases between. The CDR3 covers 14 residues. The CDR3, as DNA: TGTGCCAGCAGCCAAATCACGAACACCGGGGAGCTGTTTTTT. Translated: CASSQITNTGELFF. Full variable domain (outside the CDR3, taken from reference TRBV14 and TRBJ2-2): EAGVTQFPSHSVIEKGQTVTLRCDPISGHDNLYWYRRVMGKEIKFLLHFVKESKQDESGMPNNRFLAERTGGTYSTLKVQPAELEDSGVYFCASSQITNTGELFFGEGSRLTVL.

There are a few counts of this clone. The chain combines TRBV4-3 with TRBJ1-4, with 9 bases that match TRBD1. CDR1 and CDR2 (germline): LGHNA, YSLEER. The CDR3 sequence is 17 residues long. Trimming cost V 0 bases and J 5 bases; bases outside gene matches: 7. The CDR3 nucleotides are TGCGCCAGCAGCCAAGATCTATCCGGACAGGGGAATGAAAAACTGTTTTTT. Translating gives CASSQDLSGQGNEKLFF.

CDR3 protein: CASMSSAGTDTQYF. DNA of the CDR3: TGTGCCAGCATGTCTAGCGCGGGAACAGATACGCAGTATTTT. V usage is TRBV6-1 and J usage is TRBJ2-3; D may be TRBD2 (6 bases). The germline V and J ends were trimmed by 7 bases and 3 bases, with 14 bases remaining between them. This CDR3 has 14 amino acids. Germline V gene data show CDR1 as MNHNS and CDR2 as SASEGT.

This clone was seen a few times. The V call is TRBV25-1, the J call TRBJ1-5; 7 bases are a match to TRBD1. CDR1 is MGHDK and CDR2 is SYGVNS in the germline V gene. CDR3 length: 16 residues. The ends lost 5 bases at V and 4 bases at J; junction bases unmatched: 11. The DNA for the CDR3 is TGTGCCAGCAGTTCCAACTCCGGGACAGCTAATCAGCCCCAGCATTTT. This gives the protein CASSSNSGTANQPQHF.

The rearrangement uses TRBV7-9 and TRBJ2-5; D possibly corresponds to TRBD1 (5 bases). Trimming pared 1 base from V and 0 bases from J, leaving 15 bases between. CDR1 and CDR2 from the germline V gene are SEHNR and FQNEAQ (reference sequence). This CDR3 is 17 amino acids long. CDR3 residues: CASSLDVVRVNQETQYF. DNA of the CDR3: TGTGCCAGCAGCTTAGATGTGGTCAGGGTCAACCAAGAGACCCAGTACTTC. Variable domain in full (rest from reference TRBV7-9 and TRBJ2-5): DTGVSQNPRHKITKRGQNVTFRCDPISEHNRLYWYRQTLGQGPEFLTYFQNEAQLEKSRLLSDRFSAERPKGSFSTLEIQRTEQGDSAMYLCASSLDVVRVNQETQYFGPGTRLLVL.